This T cell receptor beta chain was documented in a study of cytomegalovirus exposure and HLA in healthy donors. Across the whole study: The 120 or so validation repertoires used the same platform as the approximately 700 first-cohort repertoires (as reported by a later analysis).

Assay: immunoSEQ multiplex PCR; the TCRdb copy retains only in-frame clones and omits some. The data contain 250,000 to 400,000 clones, 88% of them singletons. V was trimmed by 7 bases and J by 2 bases, leaving 18 bases between them. There are 15 residues in the CDR3. Germline assignment: CDR1 SGHAT and CDR2 FQNNGV. Among the 100 to 150 subjects of the validation cohort, separate from the approximately 660-subject first cohort, were the donors. The chain carries TRBV11-2 and TRBJ2-7; the D gene is possibly TRBD2 (5 bases). The source of this sequence is a man younger than 40 in good health and CMV-seronegative. What was sequenced was PBMCs. CDR3: CASTTPGSVPYEQYF. The CDR3, as DNA: TGTGCCAGCACTACTCCGGGGTCAGTCCCCTACGAGCAGTACTTC.